This TCR beta chain emerged from a study of blood T cell repertoires in COVID-19. Produced via immunoSEQ multiplex PCR; TCRdb's table is partial and in-frame only. Of over 200,000 clones listed, approximately 83% are singletons. Germline-derived CDR1 and CDR2 are KGHSH and LQKENI. The CDR3 covers 18 residues. V was pared by 4 bases and J by 1 base, with 13 bases of the junction left unmatched. The TCR sequence derives from a woman in her twenties or thirties who had recovered from COVID-19. The chain recombines TRBV18 with TRBJ2-3, with 8 nucleotides matching TRBD2. The sample was peripheral blood. The CDR3 sequence: CASSQTSGGGGRTDTQYF. Written as DNA, the CDR3 is TGTGCCAGCTCACAAACTAGCGGCGGTGGGGGACGCACAGATACGCAGTATTTT. Variable domain in full (rest from reference TRBV18 and TRBJ2-3): NAGVMQNPRHLVRRRGQEARLRCSPMKGHSHVYWYRQLPEEGLKFMVYLQKENIIDESGMPKERFSAEFPKEGPSILRIQQVVRGDSAAYFCASSQTSGGGGRTDTQYFGPGTRLTVL.